These 3 T cell receptor beta chains originate from one sample sequenced in a study of T cell responses to AZD1222 COVID-19 vaccine. Sequenced by immunoSEQ multiplex PCR; TCRdb stores in-frame clones only, minus some. The sample has around 100,000 clones, around 87% seen once. Here the sequenced sample was peripheral blood, taken on day 0 of MenACWY control vaccination. The source of these receptors is an adult in good health.

The chain uses TRBV5-1 and TRBJ2-3; the D gene is possibly TRBD2 (5 bases). Per germline, CDR1 SGHRS and CDR2 YFSETQ. V was cut by 7 bases and J by 3 bases, with 12 bases left in between. The CDR3 has 13 residues. CDR3 region: CASFMSGTDTQYF. CDR3 DNA sequence: TGCGCCAGCTTTATGTCGGGGACAGATACGCAGTATTTT.

The CDR3 bases are TGTGCCAGCAGTGAAGAGGGACAGGGGTTCTACGAGCAGTACTTC. Translated, it gives CASSEEGQGFYEQYF. The chain uses TRBV2 and TRBJ2-7; 10 bases fit TRBD1. This CDR3 is built from 15 residues. After removal of 1 base from V and 3 bases from J, the junction contained 3 bases not matched to a gene. The V gene's germline CDR1 is SNHLY and CDR2 FYNNEI.

The genes are TRBV7-9 and TRBJ1-2; TRBD1 matches 8 bases. The CDR3 has 16 residues. Germline V gene data show CDR1 as SEHNR and CDR2 as FQNEAQ (reference sequence). Trimming at V came to 5 bases and at J to 0 bases, leaving 8 bases not matched to a gene. DNA of the CDR3: TGTGCCAGCAGCCCCCGCCAGGGGGCGACTAACTATGGCTACACCTTC. Its protein is CASSPRQGATNYGYTF.